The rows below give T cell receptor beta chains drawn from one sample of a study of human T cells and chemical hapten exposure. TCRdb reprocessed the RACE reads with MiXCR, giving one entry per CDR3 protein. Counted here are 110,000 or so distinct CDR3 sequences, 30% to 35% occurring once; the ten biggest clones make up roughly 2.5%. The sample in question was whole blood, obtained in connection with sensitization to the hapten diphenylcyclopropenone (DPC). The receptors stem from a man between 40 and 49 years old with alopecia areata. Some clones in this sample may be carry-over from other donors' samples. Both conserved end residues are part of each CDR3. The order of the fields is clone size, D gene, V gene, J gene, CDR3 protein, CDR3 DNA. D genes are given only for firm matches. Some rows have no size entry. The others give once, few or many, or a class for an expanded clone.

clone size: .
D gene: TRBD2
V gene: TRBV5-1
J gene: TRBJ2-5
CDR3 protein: CASSLTSGLDQETQYF
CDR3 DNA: TGCGCCAGCAGCTTGACTAGCGGCCTCGACCAAGAGACCCAGTACTTC

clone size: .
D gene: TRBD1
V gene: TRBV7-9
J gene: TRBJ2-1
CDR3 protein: CASVKSGTGSHNEQFF
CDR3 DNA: TGTGCCAGCGTCAAGAGCGGGACAGGGTCCCACAATGAGCAGTTCTTC

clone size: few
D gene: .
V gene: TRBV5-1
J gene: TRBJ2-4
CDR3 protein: CASSPGALGSNIQYF
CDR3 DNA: TGCGCCAGCAGCCCAGGGGCATTGGGGTCAAACATTCAGTACTTC

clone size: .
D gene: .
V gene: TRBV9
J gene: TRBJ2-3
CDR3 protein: CASSPRDYTQYF
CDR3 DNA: TGTGCCAGCAGCCCGCGCGATTATACGCAGTATTTT

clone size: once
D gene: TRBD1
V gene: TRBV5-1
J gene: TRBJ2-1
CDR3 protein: CASSLVQGTYNEQFF
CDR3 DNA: TGCGCCAGCAGCTTGGTACAGGGGACCTACAATGAGCAGTTCTTC

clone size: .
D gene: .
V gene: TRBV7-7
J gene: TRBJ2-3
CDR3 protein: CASSFGPGPDTQYF
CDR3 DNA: TGTGCTAGCAGCTTTGGACCGGGCCCAGATACGCAGTATTTT

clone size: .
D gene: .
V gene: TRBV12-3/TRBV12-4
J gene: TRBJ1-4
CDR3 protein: CASSTSWVMNEKLFF
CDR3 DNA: TGTGCCAGCAGTACAAGCTGGGTGATGAATGAAAAACTGTTTTTT

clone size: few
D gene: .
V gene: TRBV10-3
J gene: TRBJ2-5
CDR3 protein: CAISDRGGLQETQYF
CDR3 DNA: TGTGCCATCAGTGACAGGGGCGGGTTACAAGAGACCCAGTACTTC

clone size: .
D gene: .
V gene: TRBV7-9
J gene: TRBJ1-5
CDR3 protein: CASSSLSGKWGQPQHF
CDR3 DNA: TGTGCCAGCAGCTCCCTAAGCGGGAAATGGGGTCAGCCCCAGCATTTT

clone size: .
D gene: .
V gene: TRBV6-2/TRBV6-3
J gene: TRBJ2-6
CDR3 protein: CASSSGAFPGANVLTF
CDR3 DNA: TGTGCCAGCAGTTCGGGGGCTTTCCCTGGGGCCAACGTCCTGACTTTC

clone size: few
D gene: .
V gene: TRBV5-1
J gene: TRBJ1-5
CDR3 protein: CASSLSGGENQPQHF
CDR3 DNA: TGCGCCAGCAGCTTGTCTGGAGGAGAGAATCAGCCCCAGCATTTT

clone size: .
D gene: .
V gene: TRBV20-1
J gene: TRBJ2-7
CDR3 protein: CSAGPSGPLHEQYF
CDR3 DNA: TGCAGTGCTGGCCCTTCGGGGCCTCTTCACGAGCAGTACTTC

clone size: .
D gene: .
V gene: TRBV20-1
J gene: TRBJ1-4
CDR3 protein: CSARDQREAGYEKLFF
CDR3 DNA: TGCAGTGCTAGAGATCAAAGGGAAGCAGGTTATGAAAAACTGTTTTTT

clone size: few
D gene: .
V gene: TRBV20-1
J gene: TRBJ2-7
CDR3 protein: CSALTGNEQYF
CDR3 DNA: TGCAGTGCTCTTACCGGAAACGAGCAGTACTTC

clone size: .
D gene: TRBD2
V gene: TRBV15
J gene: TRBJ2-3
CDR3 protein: CATSGLIAGEGPDTQYF
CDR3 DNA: TGTGCCACCAGCGGACTCATAGCGGGAGAGGGTCCAGATACGCAGTATTTT

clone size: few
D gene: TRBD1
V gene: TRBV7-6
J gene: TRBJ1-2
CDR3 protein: CASSPGQGAPNYGYTF
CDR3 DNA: TGTGCCAGCAGCCCAGGACAGGGGGCACCTAACTATGGCTACACCTTC

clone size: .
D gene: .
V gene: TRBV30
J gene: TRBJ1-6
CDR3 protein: CAWTPGGNSPLHF
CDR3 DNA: TGTGCCTGGACTCCTGGGGGTAATTCACCCCTCCACTTT

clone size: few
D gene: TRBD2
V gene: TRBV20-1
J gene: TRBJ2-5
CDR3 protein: CSARSPGLAGGPRETQYF
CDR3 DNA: TGCAGTGCTAGATCACCGGGACTAGCGGGAGGGCCGCGCGAGACCCAGTACTTC

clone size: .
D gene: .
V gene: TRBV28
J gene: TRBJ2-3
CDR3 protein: CASSLEGDTQYF
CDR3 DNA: TGTGCCAGCAGTTTGGAGGGAGATACGCAGTATTTT

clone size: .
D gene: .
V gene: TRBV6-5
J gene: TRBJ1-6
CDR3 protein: CASSYTGGHYNSPLHF
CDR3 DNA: TGTGCCAGCAGTTACACTGGGGGACATTATAATTCACCCCTCCACTTT

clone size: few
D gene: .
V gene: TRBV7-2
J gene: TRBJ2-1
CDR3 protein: CASSLTGYNEQFF
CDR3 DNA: TGTGCCAGCAGCTTAACCGGTTACAATGAGCAGTTCTTC

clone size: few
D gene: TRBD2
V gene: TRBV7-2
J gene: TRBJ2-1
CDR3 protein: CASSSFLGGVNEQFF
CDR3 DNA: TGTGCCAGCAGCTCATTTTTGGGAGGGGTGAATGAGCAGTTCTTC

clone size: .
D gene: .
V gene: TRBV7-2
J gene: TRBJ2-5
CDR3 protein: CASSPPGARRETQYF
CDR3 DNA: TGTGCCAGCAGCCCTCCGGGAGCCCGCAGAGAGACCCAGTACTTC

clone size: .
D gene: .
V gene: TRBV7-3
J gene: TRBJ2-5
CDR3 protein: CASSLGGLQETQYF
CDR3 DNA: TGTGCCAGCAGCTTAGGGGGCCTCCAAGAGACCCAGTACTTC

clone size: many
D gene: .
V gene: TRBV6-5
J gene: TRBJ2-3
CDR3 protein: CASSYADSYTQYF
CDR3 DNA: TGTGCCAGCAGTTACGCAGACTCTTATACGCAGTATTTT

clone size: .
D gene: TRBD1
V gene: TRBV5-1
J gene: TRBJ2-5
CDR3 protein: CASSGTGGEETQYF
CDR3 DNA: TGCGCCAGCAGCGGAACAGGGGGCGAAGAGACCCAGTACTTC

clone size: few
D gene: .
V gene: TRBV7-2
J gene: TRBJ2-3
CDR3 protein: CASSLVRTLGTDTQYF
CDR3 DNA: TGTGCCAGCAGCTTAGTTCGGACATTGGGCACAGATACGCAGTATTTT

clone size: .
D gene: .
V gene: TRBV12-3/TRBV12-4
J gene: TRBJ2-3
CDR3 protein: CASSLVGFDTQYF
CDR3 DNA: TGTGCCAGCAGTTTAGTAGGGTTCGATACGCAGTATTTT

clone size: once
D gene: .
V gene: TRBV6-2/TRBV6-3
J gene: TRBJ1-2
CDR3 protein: CASGNYGYTF
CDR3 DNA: TGTGCCAGCGGGAACTATGGCTACACCTTC

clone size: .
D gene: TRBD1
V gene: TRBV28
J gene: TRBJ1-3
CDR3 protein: CASSFSGQGAITGNTIYF
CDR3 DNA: TGTGCCAGCAGTTTTTCGGGACAGGGGGCGATTACTGGAAACACCATATATTTT

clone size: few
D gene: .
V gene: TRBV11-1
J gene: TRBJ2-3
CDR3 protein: CASSLNSATSTDTQYF
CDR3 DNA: TGTGCCAGCAGCTTAAACAGCGCTACTAGCACAGATACGCAGTATTTT

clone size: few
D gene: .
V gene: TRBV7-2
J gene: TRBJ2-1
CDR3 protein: CASSPYRLLGEFF
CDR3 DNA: TGTGCCAGCAGCCCTTATCGACTATTGGGGGAGTTCTTC

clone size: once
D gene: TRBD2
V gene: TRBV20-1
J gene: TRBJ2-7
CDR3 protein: CSAREREGWTYEQYF
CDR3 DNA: TGCAGTGCTAGAGAGCGGGAGGGCTGGACCTACGAGCAGTACTTC

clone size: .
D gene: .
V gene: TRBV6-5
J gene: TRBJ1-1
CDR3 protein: CASRSGALNTEAFF
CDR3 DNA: TGTGCCAGCAGGTCGGGAGCACTGAACACTGAAGCTTTCTTT

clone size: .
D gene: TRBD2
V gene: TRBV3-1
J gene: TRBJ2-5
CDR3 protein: CASSHRRGLGLAEWETQYF
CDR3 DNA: TGTGCCAGCAGCCATCGAAGGGGTCTTGGACTAGCGGAGTGGGAGACCCAGTACTTC

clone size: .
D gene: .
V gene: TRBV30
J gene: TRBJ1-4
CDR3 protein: CAWREPDGDEKLFF
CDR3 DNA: TGTGCCTGGAGGGAACCGGACGGTGATGAAAAACTGTTTTTT

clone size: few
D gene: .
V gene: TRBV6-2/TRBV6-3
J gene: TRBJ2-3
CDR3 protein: CASSRADRRRGTQYF
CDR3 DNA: TGTGCCAGCAGTAGGGCGGACCGACGAAGGGGTACGCAGTATTTT

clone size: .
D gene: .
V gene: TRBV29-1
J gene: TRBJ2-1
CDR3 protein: CSVVLEVAYNEQFF
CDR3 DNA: TGCAGCGTTGTCTTAGAGGTAGCGTACAATGAGCAGTTCTTC

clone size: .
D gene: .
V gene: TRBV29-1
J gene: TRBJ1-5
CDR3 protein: CSSINSNQPQHF
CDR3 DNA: TGCAGCTCCATTAATAGCAATCAGCCCCAGCATTTT

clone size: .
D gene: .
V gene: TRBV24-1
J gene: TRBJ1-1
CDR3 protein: CATSDPNREAFF
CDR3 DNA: TGTGCCACCAGTGACCCTAACAGGGAGGCTTTCTTT

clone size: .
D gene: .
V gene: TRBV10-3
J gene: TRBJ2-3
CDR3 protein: CAIKLSRDTDTQYF
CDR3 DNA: TGTGCCATCAAGCTTTCCAGGGACACAGATACGCAGTATTTT

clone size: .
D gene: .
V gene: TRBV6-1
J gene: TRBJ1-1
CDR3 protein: CASPPNWMNTEAFF
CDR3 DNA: TGTGCCAGTCCCCCCAACTGGATGAACACTGAAGCTTTCTTT

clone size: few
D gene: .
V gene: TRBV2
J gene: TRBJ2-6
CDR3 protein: CASSPGQGANVLTF
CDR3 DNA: TGTGCCAGCAGTCCCGGTCAGGGGGCCAACGTCCTGACTTTC

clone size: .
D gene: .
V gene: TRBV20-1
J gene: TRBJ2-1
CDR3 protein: CSARVGVYNEQFF
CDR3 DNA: TGCAGTGCTAGAGTGGGAGTGTACAATGAGCAGTTCTTC

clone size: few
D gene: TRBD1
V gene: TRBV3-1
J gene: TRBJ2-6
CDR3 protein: CASSITGGTGANVLTF
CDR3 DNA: TGTGCCAGCAGTATTACAGGGGGGACTGGGGCCAACGTCCTGACTTTC

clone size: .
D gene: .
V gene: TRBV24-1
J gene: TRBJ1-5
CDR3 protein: CATSDLRPHSNQPQHF
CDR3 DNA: TGTGCCACCAGTGATTTAAGGCCCCATAGCAATCAGCCCCAGCATTTT

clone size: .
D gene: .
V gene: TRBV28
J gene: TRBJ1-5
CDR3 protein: CASSYGRSGNQPQHF
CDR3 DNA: TGTGCCAGCAGTTACGGGAGGTCGGGCAATCAGCCCCAGCATTTT

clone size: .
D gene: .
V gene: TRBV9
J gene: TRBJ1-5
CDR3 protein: CASSVESPESNQPQHF
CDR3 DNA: TGTGCCAGCAGCGTAGAGAGTCCGGAGAGCAATCAGCCCCAGCATTTT

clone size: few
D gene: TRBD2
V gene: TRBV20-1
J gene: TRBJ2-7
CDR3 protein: CSAPRPLAEAVYEQYF
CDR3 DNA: TGCAGTGCGCCGAGACCACTAGCGGAGGCCGTCTACGAGCAGTACTTC

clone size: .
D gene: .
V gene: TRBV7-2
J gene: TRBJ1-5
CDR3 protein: CASSVRGGNQPQHF
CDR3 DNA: TGTGCCAGCAGCGTCAGGGGTGGCAATCAGCCCCAGCATTTT